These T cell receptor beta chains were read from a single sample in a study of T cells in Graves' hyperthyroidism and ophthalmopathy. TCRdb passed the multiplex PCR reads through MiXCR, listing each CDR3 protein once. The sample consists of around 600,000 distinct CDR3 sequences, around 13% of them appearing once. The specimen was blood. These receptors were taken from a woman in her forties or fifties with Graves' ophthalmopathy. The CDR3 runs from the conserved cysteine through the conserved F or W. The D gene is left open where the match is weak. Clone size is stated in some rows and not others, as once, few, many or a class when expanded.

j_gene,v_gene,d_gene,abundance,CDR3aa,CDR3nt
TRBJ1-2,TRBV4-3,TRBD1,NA,CASSLVGKGGGYTF,TGCGCCAGCAGCCTCGTCGGCAAAGGGGGCGGCTACACCTTC
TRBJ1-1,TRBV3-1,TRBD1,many,CASSQGQGIPNTEAFF,TGTGCCAGCAGCCAGGGACAGGGAATACCGAACACTGAAGCTTTCTTT
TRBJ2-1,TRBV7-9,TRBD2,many,CASSFGTSVGHEQFF,TGTGCCAGCAGCTTCGGGACTAGCGTTGGTCATGAGCAGTTCTTC
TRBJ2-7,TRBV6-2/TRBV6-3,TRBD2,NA,CASTVEKGLAGNYEQYF,TGTGCCAGCACTGTGGAAAAAGGACTAGCGGGAAACTACGAGCAGTACTTC
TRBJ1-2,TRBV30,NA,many,CAWSMTIGGDGYTF,TGTGCCTGGAGTATGACAATTGGAGGGGATGGCTACACCTTC
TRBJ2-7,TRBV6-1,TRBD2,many,CASTVVAGDYEQYF,TGTGCCAGCACTGTGGTAGCGGGGGACTACGAGCAGTACTTC
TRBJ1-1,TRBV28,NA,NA,CASTGFAEAFF,TGTGCCAGCACTGGGTTCGCTGAAGCTTTCTTT
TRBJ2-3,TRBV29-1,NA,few,CSVARPNSSTDTQYF,TGCAGCGTTGCCCGTCCAAACTCTAGCACAGATACGCAGTATTTT
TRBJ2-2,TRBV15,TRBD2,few,CATSRASGLAYTGELFF,TGTGCCACCAGCAGAGCATCGGGACTAGCGTACACCGGGGAGCTGTTTTTT
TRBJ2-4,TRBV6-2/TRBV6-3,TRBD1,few,CASSYPGDPQGRLAKNIQYF,TGTGCCAGCAGTTACCCTGGTGATCCACAGGGGCGGTTAGCCAAAAACATTCAGTACTTC
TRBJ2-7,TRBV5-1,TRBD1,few,CASSLDSGQGAAEQYF,TGCGCCAGCAGCTTGGACTCTGGACAGGGGGCAGCCGAGCAGTACTTC
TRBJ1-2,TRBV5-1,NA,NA,CASSNRADNYGYTF,TGCGCCAGCAGTAACAGAGCCGACAACTATGGCTACACCTTC
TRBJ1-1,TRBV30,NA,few,CAWSVVGGDGAFF,TGTGCCTGGAGTGTGGTTGGGGGCGACGGTGCTTTCTTT
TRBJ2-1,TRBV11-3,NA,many,CASSLGHPSGDEQFF,TGTGCCAGCAGCTTGGGACACCCGAGCGGAGATGAGCAGTTCTTC
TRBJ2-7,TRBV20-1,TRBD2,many,CSADKREGLNEQYF,TGCAGTGCTGATAAGCGGGAGGGCTTGAACGAGCAGTACTTC
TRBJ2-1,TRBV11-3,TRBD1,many,CATTPGTGILNEQFF,TGTGCCACTACGCCCGGGACAGGGATTCTTAATGAGCAGTTCTTC
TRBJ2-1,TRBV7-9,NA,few,CASSLSGRETYNEQFF,TGTGCCAGCAGCCTGAGTGGGCGGGAAACGTACAATGAGCAGTTCTTC
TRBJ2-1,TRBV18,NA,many,CASSPGQIEQFF,TGTGCCAGCTCACCCGGACAAATTGAGCAGTTCTTC
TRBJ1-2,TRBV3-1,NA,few,CASSPYRYQGYTF,TGTGCCAGCAGCCCTTATAGATATCAGGGCTACACCTTC